The sequence of this TCR beta chain was determined in a study of blood T cells in healthy people across ages. A second PCR of 7 to 11 cycles used a sample-barcoded 5' primer and a J-beta primer mix. Unique molecular identifiers of 12 random nucleotides labeled each cDNA. MiXCR, applied by TCRdb to the 5' RACE reads, yields one record per CDR3 protein. This table holds about 1.1 million distinct CDR3 sequences, approximately 38% found once. V gave up 1 base and J gave up 3 bases, with 16 bases separating them. The CDR3 is made up of 17 amino acids. Per germline, CDR1 LGHDT and CDR2 YNNKEL (reference sequence). Isolation of PBMCs gave at least 6 million cells per sample. There were at least 5.5 micrograms of total RNA extracted from every sample.

The material sequenced was blood. The chain couples TRBV3-1 to TRBJ2-1, with D uncertain. The TCR comes from a man aged 18 to 35 in good health. The CDR3 sequence is CASSQGASVPNYNEQFF. Written as DNA, the CDR3 is TGTGCCAGCAGCCAAGGCGCGAGCGTCCCAAACTACAATGAGCAGTTCTTC.